What follows is one T cell receptor beta chain and its context. The sample belongs to a study of blood T cell repertoires in COVID-19. As for the study in general: Whether acute or convalescent, the COVID-19 samples came from the United States, Italy and Spain. Nucleic acid was either cDNA or gDNA, and it came from T cells, B-cell-depleted T cells, or PBMCs.

CDR1 and CDR2 (germline): SGHVS, FNYEAQ. The junction had 11 bases not matched to a gene; V was cut back by 1 base and J by 2 bases. The CDR3 totals 17 residues. Study processing details: Amplification from reference gene primers served as the basis for estimated nucleated cell counts. TCRdb keeps only in-frame clones here, not all; method: immunoSEQ multiplex PCR. From that table come the V and J calls and clone size; the DNA was used to work out D and trimming. In the table there are under 200,000 clones, more than 75% of which are singletons. The TCR sequence derives from a man between 18 and 35 years old with active or convalescent COVID-19. The chain has TRBV7-6 and TRBJ2-7; 7 bases match TRBD2. Specimen: peripheral blood. As DNA, the CDR3 is TGTGCCAGCAGCTTAGAGGTTGGGCTAGCGGAGACCTACGAGCAGTACTTC. It codes for CASSLEVGLAETYEQYF.